The clone carrying this T cell receptor beta chain was found a few times. The antigen is undetermined. With the Oncomine TCR Beta short-read assay, DNA from cultured CD4+ T cells was sequenced. Researchers extracted genomic DNA from CD4+ T cells that had been cultured. TCRdb independently ran MiXCR on the PCR reads; one entry per CDR3 protein. Altogether approximately 11,000 distinct CDR3 sequences are present, 30% to 50% being singletons, with the ten largest covering around a fifth. Germline-derived CDR1 and CDR2 are SGHVS and FNYEAQ. The CDR3 spans 13 residues. V shed 1 base and J shed 4 bases, with 5 bases lying between them. The data stem from a study of vaccination and CD4 T cells after COVID-19. Overall study: Participants were given two doses of BNT162b2 or mRNA-1273 vaccine.

The treatment was: approximately 9-day PBMC culture with coronavirus spike peptide pools or control peptides (ViraFEST assay). During the years 2011-2018, before the COVID-19 pandemic, the unexposed donor's CD4+ T cells were collected. Once cultured about 9 days, CD4+ T cells underwent isolation by negative selection. If enough cells were available, CD4+ T cells from unexposed donors were probed with SARS-CoV-2 S/N and four cold-coronavirus spikes. This clonotype originated in a human donor in good health. Input material: CD4+ T cells from blood, cultured in vitro. V and J are TRBV7-6 and TRBJ2-1; D is uncertain. In DNA, the CDR3 is TGTGCCAGCAGCTTAGATGTATACAATGAGCAGTTCTTC. Encoded protein: CASSLDVYNEQFF.